This T cell receptor beta chain came from a study of blood T cell repertoires in COVID-19. As for the study in general: The samples span acute and convalescent COVID-19 from the United States, Italy and Spain.

In the authors' workflow: Estimation of nucleated cell counts was performed using reference gene primer amplification. Here immunoSEQ multiplex PCR was the method, and the copy in TCRdb shows in-frame clones only, minus some. V and J calls and clone size are those listed in that table; D and trimming were worked out from the DNA. The sample includes 250,000 to 350,000 clones, about 89% of them seen just once. The CDR3 contains 20 residues. V was clipped by 0 bases and J by 0 bases; unmatched bases: 13. The germline gives CDR1 SGHVS, CDR2 FNYEAQ. The clonotype comes from a man aged 25 to 45 with acute or convalescent COVID-19. The sample comprised peripheral blood. The gene calls are TRBV7-6 and TRBJ1-5; TRBD1 agrees at 8 bases. In DNA form, the CDR3 reads TGTGCCAGCAGCTTAGCGTGGGATTTGACAGGGGACGATAGCAATCAGCCCCAGCATTTT. Protein: CASSLAWDLTGDDSNQPQHF.